One T cell receptor (beta chain) is described in this entry. The source of the sample is a study of CD8+CD57+ T cells in acquired aplastic anemia. All sequencing subjects had displayed CD8+CD57+ cell expansion on flow cytometry. Genomic DNA, serving as template, underwent TCR beta VDJ and CDR3 profiling. TCRdb processed the reads anew with MiXCR; each CDR3 protein has one entry. This sample has roughly 220,000 distinct CDR3 sequences; more than 55% occur once, and the top ten carry 58%. Sequences were obtained from sorted CD4+, CD8+, or CD8+CD57+ T cells (not recorded which) from PBMCs. The source of this sequence is a human donor with aplastic anemia.

The CDR3 loop reads CASSGGTGAYEQYF. The CDR3 nucleotides read TGTGCCAGCAGCGGGGGGACAGGGGCCTACGAGCAGTACTTC. The J gene is TRBJ2-7, the V gene TRBV5-6; 10 bases match TRBD1. Germline values: CDR1 SGHDT, CDR2 YYEEEE. V dropped 4 bases and J dropped 2; count of bases not matched to a gene: 3. This CDR3 is 14 amino acids long.